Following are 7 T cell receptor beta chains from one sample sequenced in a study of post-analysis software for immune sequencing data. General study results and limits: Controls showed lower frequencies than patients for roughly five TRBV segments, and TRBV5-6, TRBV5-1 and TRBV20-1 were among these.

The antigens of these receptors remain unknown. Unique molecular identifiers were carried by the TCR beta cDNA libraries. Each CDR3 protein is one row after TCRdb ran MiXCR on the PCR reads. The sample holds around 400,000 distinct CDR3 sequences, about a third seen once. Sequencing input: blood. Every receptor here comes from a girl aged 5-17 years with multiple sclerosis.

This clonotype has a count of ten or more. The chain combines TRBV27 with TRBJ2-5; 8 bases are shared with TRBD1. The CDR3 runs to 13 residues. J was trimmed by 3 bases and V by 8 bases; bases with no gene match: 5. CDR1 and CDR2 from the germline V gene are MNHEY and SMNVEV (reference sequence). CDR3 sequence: CASLQQGEETQYF. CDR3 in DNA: TGTGCCAGCCTACAACAGGGGGAAGAGACCCAGTACTTC.

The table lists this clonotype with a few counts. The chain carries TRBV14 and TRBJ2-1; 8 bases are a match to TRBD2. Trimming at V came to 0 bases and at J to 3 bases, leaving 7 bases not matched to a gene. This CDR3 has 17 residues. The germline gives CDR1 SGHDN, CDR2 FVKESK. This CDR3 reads CASSQDSGGGYYNEQFF. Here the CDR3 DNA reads TGTGCCAGCAGCCAAGATTCGGGCGGGGGGTACTACAATGAGCAGTTCTTC. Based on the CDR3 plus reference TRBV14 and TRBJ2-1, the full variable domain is EAGVTQFPSHSVIEKGQTVTLRCDPISGHDNLYWYRRVMGKEIKFLLHFVKESKQDESGMPNNRFLAERTGGTYSTLKVQPAELEDSGVYFCASSQDSGGGYYNEQFFGPGTRLTVL.

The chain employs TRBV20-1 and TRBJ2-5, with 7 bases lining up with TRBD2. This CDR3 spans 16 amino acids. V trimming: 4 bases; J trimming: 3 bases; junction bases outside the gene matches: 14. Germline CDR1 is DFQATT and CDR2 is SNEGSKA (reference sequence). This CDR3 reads CSANELGGLHKETQYF. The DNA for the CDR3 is TGCAGTGCTAATGAATTGGGGGGACTACATAAAGAGACCCAGTACTTC.

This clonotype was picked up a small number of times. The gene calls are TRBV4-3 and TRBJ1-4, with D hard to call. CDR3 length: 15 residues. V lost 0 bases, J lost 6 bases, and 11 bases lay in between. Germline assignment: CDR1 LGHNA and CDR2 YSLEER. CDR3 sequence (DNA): TGCGCCAGCAGCCAAGATCCGGGGAGGGATGAAAAACTGTTTTTT. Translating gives CASSQDPGRDEKLFF.

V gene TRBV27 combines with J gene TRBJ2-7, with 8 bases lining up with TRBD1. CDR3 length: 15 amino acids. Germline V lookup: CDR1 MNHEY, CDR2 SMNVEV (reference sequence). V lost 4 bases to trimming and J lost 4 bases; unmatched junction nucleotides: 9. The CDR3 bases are TGTGCCAGCAGTTCATTCGGACAGGGTAGATACGAGCAGTACTTC. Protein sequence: CASSSFGQGRYEQYF.

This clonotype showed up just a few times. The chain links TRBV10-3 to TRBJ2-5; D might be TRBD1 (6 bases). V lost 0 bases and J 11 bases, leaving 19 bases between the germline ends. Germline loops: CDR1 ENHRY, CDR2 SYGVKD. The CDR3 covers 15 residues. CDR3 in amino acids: CAISESDSGFGEQYF. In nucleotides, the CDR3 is TGTGCCATCAGTGAGTCGGACAGTGGGTTTGGGGAGCAGTACTTC.

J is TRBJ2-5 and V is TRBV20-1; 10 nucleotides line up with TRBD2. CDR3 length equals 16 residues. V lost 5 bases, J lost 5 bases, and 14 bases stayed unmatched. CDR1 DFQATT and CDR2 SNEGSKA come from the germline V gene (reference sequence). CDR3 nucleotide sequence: TGCAGTGCTGAGGGGCTCACTAGCGGGGACCCGGAGACCCAGTACTTC. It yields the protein CSAEGLTSGDPETQYF.